This passage covers 26 T cell receptor beta chains from one sample sequenced in a study of blood T cell repertoires in COVID-19. Sequencing was performed with immunoSEQ multiplex PCR; in TCRdb, only in-frame clones are kept and a portion is missing. Of some 670,000 clones listed, just under 90% are singletons. Sequences were obtained from peripheral blood. The source of these receptors is a woman aged 18-35 years with acute or convalescent COVID-19.

The V call is TRBV7-2, the J call TRBJ1-1; 10 bases map to TRBD1. The CDR3 is 14 residues long. V shed 6 bases and J 4 bases; nucleotides not matched to a gene: 5. CDR1 and CDR2 from the germline V gene are SGHTA and FQGNSA. CDR3 DNA: TGTGCCAGCAGACGCCGGGACAGGGGCACTGAAGCTTTCTTT. Protein: CASRRRDRGTEAFF.

The gene calls are TRBV7-3 and TRBJ2-2, with 9 bases fitting TRBD2. CDR3 length equals 16 residues. Germline CDR1 reads SGHTA; CDR2 reads FQGTGA. The J segment lost 0 bases and the V segment lost 4 bases, leaving 3 bases of the junction unmatched. The DNA for the CDR3 is TGTGCCAGCAGCTCCAGCGGGGGGACGAACACCGGGGAGCTGTTTTTT. This codes for CASSSSGGTNTGELFF.

The chain links TRBV4-3 to TRBJ1-5, with TRBD1 identical over 8 bases. The V segment lost 8 bases and the J segment 4 bases; nucleotides outside the gene matches: 4. Germline V gene sequence: CDR1 LGHNA, CDR2 YSLEER. The CDR3 runs to 13 residues. For the CDR3, the DNA is TGCGCCAGCGGGCAGGGGGCTAATCAGCCCCAGCATTTT. Translated: CASGQGANQPQHF.

The chain links TRBV30 to TRBJ1-1, with a weak D call TRBD1 (5 bases). This CDR3 has 14 residues. CDR1 and CDR2 from the germline V gene are GTSNPN and SVGIG (reference sequence). Trimming removed 1 base from V and 1 base from J, with 10 bases in between. CDR3 residues: CAWSDGRGNTEAFF. In nucleotides, the CDR3 is TGTGCCTGGAGTGATGGTAGGGGGAACACTGAAGCTTTCTTT.

The genes are TRBV6-5 and TRBJ1-3; no clear D gene. This CDR3 is built from 14 residues. The V gene lost 0 bases and the J gene lost 2 bases, with 5 bases spanning the gap. The germline V gene encodes CDR1 MNHEY and CDR2 SVGAGI. CDR3 coding DNA: TGTGCCAGCAGTTACTCACTTACTGGAAACACCATATATTTT. Translating it yields CASSYSLTGNTIYF.

This sequence joins TRBV7-2 and TRBJ1-2; D is uncertain. The CDR3 is 13 amino acids. Germline-derived CDR1 and CDR2 are SGHTA and FQGNSA. Trimming removed 6 bases from V and 5 bases from J, with 13 bases in between. CDR3 sequence reads: CASRSTSGYGYTF. The CDR3 coding sequence is TGTGCCAGCAGGTCGACGTCGGGGTATGGCTACACCTTC. The full variable domain, rest sourced from reference TRBV7-2 and TRBJ1-2, is GAGVSQSPSNKVTEKGKDVELRCDPISGHTALYWYRQSLGQGLEFLIYFQGNSAPDKSGLPSDRFSAERTGGSVSTLTIQRTQQEDSAVYLCASRSTSGYGYTFGSGTRLTVV.

The rearrangement joins TRBV6-2 or TRBV6-3 to TRBJ1-5; D not resolved. Germline V lookup: CDR1 MNHEY, CDR2 SVGEGT. Trimming stripped 0 bases from V and 4 bases from J, with 7 bases between. The CDR3 runs 14 residues. CDR3 DNA sequence: TGTGCCAGCAGTTACTCGAATAGAAATCAGCCCCAGCATTTT. Amino acids: CASSYSNRNQPQHF.

A single count supports this clone. The V gene is TRBV28, the J gene TRBJ2-7, with D unresolved. Trimming cost V 5 bases and J 2 bases, with 10 bases left between them. This CDR3 spans 13 amino acids. Germline CDR1 is MDHEN and CDR2 is SYDVKM. CDR3 in amino acids: CASSLRSPYEQYF. Written as DNA, the CDR3 is TGTGCCAGCAGTCTCAGGTCCCCCTACGAGCAGTACTTC.

The rearrangement uses TRBV9 and TRBJ2-2, with a tentative D call TRBD2 (7 bases). V gave up 1 base and J gave up 4 bases, with 11 bases separating them. The CDR3 covers 15 residues. In germline, CDR1 is SGDLS, CDR2 YYNGEE. This CDR3 is CASSVFGGPTGELFF. The CDR3 DNA is TGTGCCAGCAGCGTATTCGGGGGGCCCACCGGGGAGCTGTTTTTT.

This sequence joins TRBV15 and TRBJ2-4; 9 nucleotides agree with TRBD1. The V gene's germline CDR1 is LNHNV and CDR2 YYDKDF (reference sequence). Trimming took 0 bases from V and 2 from J; bases not matched to a gene: 5. This CDR3 has 17 amino acids. This chain's CDR3 is CATSRDMGQGSKNIQYF. The CDR3 coding sequence is TGTGCCACCAGCAGAGATATGGGACAGGGATCCAAAAACATTCAGTACTTC.

The gene calls are TRBV11-2 and TRBJ2-7, with a possible D match to TRBD1 (6 bases). This CDR3 is built from 13 residues. Trimming left V 3 bases short and J 2 bases short, with 8 bases between. CDR1 and CDR2 (germline): SGHAT, FQNNGV. The CDR3 region has the DNA TGTGCCAGCAGCTTCCAGGGGCCCTACGAGCAGTACTTC. This codes for CASSFQGPYEQYF.

Only one count was recorded for this clone. This chain joins TRBV19 and TRBJ1-1; no firm D call. This CDR3 contains 14 residues. Deletions cut 7 bases from V and 9 bases from J, with 21 bases between. CDR1 LNHDA and CDR2 SQIVND come from the germline V gene (reference sequence). CDR3 region: CASTEKRASGKAFF. The CDR3 DNA is TGTGCCAGTACCGAGAAACGGGCCTCGGGGAAAGCTTTCTTT.

V usage is TRBV5-6 and J usage is TRBJ1-6; possibly TRBD1 for D (6 bases). Trimming took off 4 bases at V and 5 bases at J, with 16 bases between the two ends. The CDR3 has 16 amino acids. Germline CDR1 SGHDT, CDR2 YYEEEE. Written as DNA, the CDR3 is TGTGCCAGCAGCATTACAGGGTTTATAGATAATTCACCCCTCCACTTT. Its translation: CASSITGFIDNSPLHF.

V is TRBV9 and J is TRBJ2-6, with TRBD1 identical over 9 bases. The germline gives CDR1 SGDLS, CDR2 YYNGEE. The CDR3 totals 16 residues. V was clipped by 0 bases and J by 4 bases; unmatched bases: 2. CDR3 sequence reads: CASSVGTGAGANVLTF. The DNA for the CDR3 is TGTGCCAGCAGCGTAGGGACAGGGGCCGGGGCCAACGTCCTGACTTTC.

V is TRBV9 and J is TRBJ1-1, with 8 bases aligning to TRBD1. After removal of 2 bases from V and 5 bases from J, the junction contained 5 bases not matched to a gene. The CDR3 has 14 residues. CDR1 and CDR2 (germline): SGDLS, YYNGEE. CDR3 loop: CASSVDRGGTEAFF. The CDR3 nucleotides read TGTGCCAGCAGCGTCGACAGGGGAGGAACTGAAGCTTTCTTT.

The CDR3: CASSQVLGIVTEAFF. The CDR3 DNA sequence: TGTGCCAGCAGCCAAGTGCTCGGGATCGTCACTGAAGCTTTCTTT. J is TRBJ1-1 and V is TRBV3-1 (or the pseudogene TRBV3-2); D uncertain. The CDR3 has 15 amino acids. Germline loops: CDR1 LGHDT, CDR2 YNNKEL (reference sequence). V was trimmed by 1 base and J by 4 bases, leaving 13 bases between them.

This chain connects TRBV9 to TRBJ2-1; possibly TRBD2 for D (5 bases). Germline-derived CDR1 and CDR2 are SGDLS and YYNGEE. Deletions cut 4 bases from V and 0 bases from J, with 11 bases between. The CDR3 runs to 15 residues. The CDR3 loop reads CASSHPGSSYNEQFF. For the CDR3, the DNA is TGTGCCAGCAGCCACCCGGGGAGCTCCTACAATGAGCAGTTCTTC. The entire variable domain, with the rest obtained from reference TRBV9 and TRBJ2-1, is as follows: DSGVTQTPKHLITATGQRVTLRCSPRSGDLSVYWYQQSLDQGLQFLIQYYNGEERAKGNILERFSAQQFPDLHSELNLSSLELGDSALYFCASSHPGSSYNEQFFGPGTRLTVL.

This clone was detected once. This sequence joins TRBV7-8 and TRBJ2-7, with D tentatively TRBD1 (6 bases). This CDR3 has 16 residues. Germline V gene data show CDR1 as SGHVS and CDR2 as FQNEAQ. V gave up 5 bases and J gave up 5 bases, with 22 bases separating them. CDR3 region: CASSHVRGSAFHEQYF. CDR3 nucleotides: TGTGCCAGCAGCCATGTCAGGGGTTCTGCGTTCCACGAGCAGTACTTC.

Turning to this clone: Other DNA variants within this sample encode the same CDR3. V usage is TRBV6-5 and J usage is TRBJ1-2, with D tentatively TRBD1 (6 bases). CDR3 length equals 15 residues. Germline V lookup: CDR1 MNHEY, CDR2 SVGAGI. The V end lost 0 bases, the J end lost 5 bases, and 13 bases lay between the germline ends. In nucleotides, the CDR3 is TGTGCCAGCAGTTACTCTTACAGGGAGGGGTATGGCTACACCTTC. This encodes CASSYSYREGYGYTF.

The V gene is TRBV11-2, the J gene TRBJ1-5, with a possible D match to TRBD1 (5 bases). The CDR3 is made up of 16 amino acids. Trimming removed 0 bases from V and 2 bases from J, with 11 bases in between. CDR1 is SGHAT and CDR2 is FQNNGV in the germline V gene. Here the CDR3 DNA reads TGTGCCAGCAGCTTAGAATCAGGGTTTGGCAATCAGCCCCAGCATTTT. This encodes CASSLESGFGNQPQHF.

This chain uses TRBV10-2 with TRBJ1-2; possible D gene TRBD1, 5 bases. The germline V and J ends were trimmed by 11 bases and 4 bases, with 20 bases remaining between them. Germline V lookup: CDR1 WSHSY, CDR2 SAAADI. This CDR3 is 14 amino acids long. The CDR3 DNA sequence: TGCGCCGAGCGGGGGAGAGCCACTGTCTATGGCTACACCTTC. Protein: CAERGRATVYGYTF.

V and J are TRBV30 and TRBJ1-1; D remains unclear. Trimming shortened V by 3 bases and J by 11 bases, and 22 bases separated the two germline ends. The CDR3 loop spans 14 amino acids. Germline CDR1 is GTSNPN and CDR2 is SVGIG (reference sequence). CDR3 residues: CAWSPMGVAREAFF. The DNA of the CDR3 is TGTGCCTGGAGCCCCATGGGAGTGGCGAGAGAGGCTTTCTTT.

The chain's CDR3 is CASRKRGEYEQYF. Written as DNA, the CDR3 is TGCGCCAGCAGGAAGCGGGGGGAATACGAGCAGTACTTC. This rearrangement joins TRBV5-1 to TRBJ2-7; 9 nucleotides match TRBD2. The V gene's germline CDR1 is SGHRS and CDR2 YFSETQ. After removal of 5 bases from V and 4 bases from J, the junction contained 4 bases not matched to a gene. This CDR3 has 13 residues.

The chain is built from TRBV5-6 and TRBJ2-1, with D maybe TRBD2 (5 bases). The CDR3 is 14 amino acids. V lost 6 bases, J lost 3 bases, and 13 bases lay in between. In germline, CDR1 is SGHDT, CDR2 YYEEEE. In DNA form, the CDR3 reads TGTGCCAGCACCGAGACGGGAAGCTACAATGAGCAGTTCTTC. Translation gives CASTETGSYNEQFF.

The chain couples TRBV29-1 to TRBJ1-1; the D is unclear. The germline V and J ends were trimmed by 4 bases and 8 bases, with 11 bases remaining between them. Germline V gene lookup returns CDR1 SQVTM and CDR2 ANQGSEA. CDR3 length: 11 amino acids. The CDR3 sequence: CSVGRGFEAFF. The CDR3 DNA reads as TGCAGCGTTGGGCGAGGGTTCGAAGCTTTCTTT.

This chain links TRBV19 with TRBJ2-3; weak D call: TRBD2 (5 bases). Germline V gives CDR1 LNHDA, CDR2 SQIVND (reference sequence). The CDR3 extends over 13 amino acids. Between the trimmed V and J ends, which lost 6 bases and 3 bases, there was a span of 10 bases. The CDR3 loop reads CASSTSSTDTQYF. The CDR3 DNA follows: TGTGCCAGTAGCACTAGTTCAACAGATACGCAGTATTTT.